This entry lists 29 T cell receptor beta chains sequenced from one sample in a study of early T cells in non-severe SARS-CoV-2 infection. Each CDR3 protein is one row after TCRdb ran MiXCR on the 5' RACE reads. Among roughly 80,000 distinct CDR3 sequences listed, about 15% were seen once. The specimen was whole blood. The receptors come from an adult who was a healthcare worker with PCR-confirmed SARS-CoV-2 infection or an uninfected control (not recorded which).

V and J are TRBV5-6 and TRBJ1-3, with TRBD1 as a possible D gene (5 bases). The ends were cut back, 7 bases at V and 3 bases at J, with 11 bases in the middle. Looked up from germline, CDR1 is SGHDT and CDR2 is YYEEEE. This CDR3 is 13 amino acids long. The CDR3 DNA follows: TGTGCCAGCGCGACAGCTTTTGGAAACACCATATATTTT. Protein product: CASATAFGNTIYF.

This clonotype occurred many times. The V call is TRBV11-2, the J call TRBJ2-3; 10 bases map to TRBD2. The CDR3 has 16 amino acids. V lost 4 bases to trimming and J lost 2 bases; unmatched junction nucleotides: 6. CDR1 and CDR2 (germline): SGHAT, FQNNGV. CDR3 nucleotides: TGTGCCAGCAGCTCTGCTAGCGGGGGCCTCACAGATACGCAGTATTTT. Its translation is CASSSASGGLTDTQYF.

This clonotype was seen ten or more times. The genes are TRBV5-4 and TRBJ1-2; D may be TRBD1 (5 bases). The CDR3 has 13 amino acids. Trimming shortened V by 0 bases and J by 8 bases, and 11 bases separated the two germline ends. Germline V gene data show CDR1 as SGHNT and CDR2 as YYREEE (reference sequence). CDR3 residues: CASSLVSRVGYTF. CDR3 DNA sequence: TGTGCCAGCAGCTTGGTGTCCAGGGTCGGCTACACCTTC.

This clonotype was recorded a few times. The rearrangement joins TRBV5-6 to TRBJ2-3; no clear D gene. Germline-derived CDR1 and CDR2 are SGHDT and YYEEEE. CDR3 length: 15 amino acids. V gave up 0 bases and J gave up 0 bases, with 8 bases separating them. The CDR3 is CASSLVGRSTDTQYF. The DNA for the CDR3 is TGTGCCAGCAGCTTGGTGGGAAGGAGCACAGATACGCAGTATTTT.

The chain joins TRBV12-3 or TRBV12-4 to TRBJ1-2; possibly TRBD1 for D (5 bases). V dropped 6 bases and J dropped 6 bases, with 17 bases sitting between them. The CDR3 has 14 amino acids. The chain's CDR3 is CASRPNLGGNGYTF. The DNA for the CDR3 is TGTGCCAGCAGGCCCAACCTGGGGGGTAATGGCTACACCTTC.

This clonotype was recorded a few times. This chain uses TRBV29-1 with TRBJ1-6, with D possibly matching TRBD1 (6 bases). The V end lost 3 bases, the J end lost 15 bases, and 18 bases lay between the germline ends. This CDR3 contains 13 residues. Germline-derived CDR1 and CDR2 are SQVTM and ANQGSEA. The CDR3: CSVDPQGSGLLHF. The CDR3 DNA is TGCAGCGTTGACCCTCAGGGGAGCGGGCTCCTCCACTTT.

The rearrangement joins TRBV20-1 to TRBJ2-1, with D possibly TRBD2 on 5 matching bases. CDR3 length: 14 amino acids. Germline V gene data show CDR1 as DFQATT and CDR2 as SNEGSKA (reference sequence). With 1 base removed from V and 7 bases from J, the gap between germline ends came to 14 bases. Here the CDR3 DNA reads TGCAGTGCTAGAGTAGGCCCTGAGGGTAATGAGCAGTTCTTC. Residues: CSARVGPEGNEQFF.

Turning to this clonotype: A much larger clone is a single base away; this may be a read error. The genes are TRBV7-2 and TRBJ2-7; 12 nucleotides line up with TRBD2. The CDR3 extends over 14 amino acids. Germline CDR1 reads SGHTA; CDR2 reads FQGNSA. V lost 7 bases to trimming and J lost 8 bases; unmatched junction nucleotides: 9. The DNA of the CDR3 is TGTGCCAGCACCCTACTAGCGGGAGGATACAAGCAGTACTTC. It yields the protein CASTLLAGGYKQYF.

The J gene is TRBJ2-1, the V gene TRBV11-2, with D perhaps TRBD2 (6 bases). The length of the CDR3 is 16 residues. Per germline, CDR1 SGHAT and CDR2 FQNNGV. The V gene lost 0 bases and the J gene lost 3 bases, with 12 bases spanning the gap. This chain's CDR3 is CASSLDNRGNYNEQFF. The CDR3 region has the DNA TGTGCCAGCAGCTTAGATAACCGGGGGAACTACAATGAGCAGTTCTTC.

This clonotype was found a few times. The V call is TRBV19, the J call TRBJ2-7; 8 bases fit TRBD2. The ends lost 5 bases at V and 2 bases at J; junction bases unmatched: 8. The length of the CDR3 is 15 residues. From germline, CDR1 is LNHDA and CDR2 SQIVND (reference sequence). In nucleotides, the CDR3 is TGTGCCAGTAGTCTAAGCGGGGGCCCCGCCTACGAGCAGTACTTC. Its translation is CASSLSGGPAYEQYF.

This clonotype was recorded many times. The V call is TRBV20-1, the J call TRBJ2-7; TRBD1 matches at 7 bases. Germline V gene data show CDR1 as DFQATT and CDR2 as SNEGSKA (reference sequence). The CDR3 is 15 amino acids. V lost 0 bases to trimming and J lost 6 bases; unmatched junction nucleotides: 11. This chain's CDR3 is CSARDEGTVFGEQYF. DNA of the CDR3: TGCAGTGCTAGAGATGAAGGGACAGTGTTCGGCGAGCAGTACTTC.

This clonotype was observed a few times. J is TRBJ1-2 and V is TRBV7-3; D gene ambiguous. The length of the CDR3 is 14 residues. CDR1 SGHTA and CDR2 FQGTGA come from the germline V gene. V shed 5 bases and J shed 4 bases, with 14 bases lying between them. CDR3 loop: CASSPGPGSYGYTF. The CDR3 DNA follows: TGTGCCAGCAGCCCCGGGCCGGGCAGCTATGGCTACACCTTC.

Many counts were recorded for this clonotype. The J gene is TRBJ2-1, the V gene TRBV6-2 or TRBV6-3; tentative D call: TRBD2 (5 bases). CDR3 length: 15 residues. Trimming pared 2 bases from V and 9 bases from J, leaving 17 bases between. Germline values: CDR1 MNHEY, CDR2 SVGEGT. The CDR3 here is CASSYLGGGSGEQFF. The DNA of the CDR3 is TGTGCCAGCAGTTACCTGGGTGGCGGCAGCGGTGAGCAGTTCTTC.

This sequence joins TRBV7-6 and TRBJ2-1; possible D gene TRBD2, 5 bases. With 2 bases removed from V and 7 bases from J, the gap between germline ends came to 21 bases. The CDR3 covers 17 residues. Per germline, CDR1 SGHVS and CDR2 FNYEAQ. The CDR3 nucleotides read TGTGCCAGCAGCTTATTTTCGGACTTACCGTTATCTAATGAGCAGTTCTTC. Its translation is CASSLFSDLPLSNEQFF.

The rearrangement uses TRBV20-1 and TRBJ1-2, with D possibly TRBD1 on 5 matching bases. The CDR3 runs 13 residues. Trimming shortened V by 2 bases and J by 6 bases, and 13 bases separated the two germline ends. The germline CDR1 and CDR2 sequences are DFQATT and SNEGSKA (reference sequence). The CDR3, as DNA: TGCAGTGCTAGAACGGGGTCCAGGGATGGCTACACCTTC. Protein product: CSARTGSRDGYTF.

V is TRBV7-9 and J is TRBJ2-7; D gene ambiguous. Looked up from germline, CDR1 is SEHNR and CDR2 is FQNEAQ (reference sequence). The CDR3 is 14 residues long. V dropped 3 bases and J dropped 1 base, with 10 bases sitting between them. The CDR3 DNA sequence: TGTGCCAGCAGCTTCGGCCCGGTGTCCTACGAGCAGTACTTC. Translated, it gives CASSFGPVSYEQYF.

The chain employs TRBV11-2 and TRBJ2-7; TRBD1 agrees at 11 bases. After removal of 4 bases from V and 3 bases from J, the junction contained 8 bases not matched to a gene. The CDR3 has 16 residues. The germline V gene has CDR1 SGHAT and CDR2 FQNNGV. The CDR3 region has the DNA TGTGCCAGCAGCTCCCTGACCGGGACAGGGGGCTACGAGCAGTACTTC. As protein: CASSSLTGTGGYEQYF.

The chain links TRBV20-1 to TRBJ1-6; a possible D gene is TRBD1 (6 bases). V lost 0 bases and J 14 bases, leaving 17 bases between the germline ends. The germline V gene has CDR1 DFQATT and CDR2 SNEGSKA (reference sequence). The CDR3 sequence is 14 residues long. The CDR3 DNA sequence: TGCAGTGCTAGAGAGAGGGTTACAGGGAGGGCCCTCCACTTT. Translation: CSARERVTGRALHF.

This clonotype was seen at least ten times. The rearrangement uses TRBV12-5 and TRBJ2-2; D gene ambiguous. V lost 0 bases to trimming and J lost 2 bases, with 10 bases between them. This CDR3 comprises 16 residues. Germline CDR1 is LGHNT and CDR2 is FRNRAP. The CDR3 DNA follows: TGTGCTAGTGGTTTGGTAGAGACGGTTAACACCGGGGAGCTGTTTTTT. Residues: CASGLVETVNTGELFF.

In this sample, this clonotype turned up many times. V is TRBV7-6 and J is TRBJ2-1; D might be TRBD1 (6 bases). V lost 3 bases, J lost 4 bases, and 13 bases lay in between. Germline CDR1 and CDR2: SGHVS and FNYEAQ. The CDR3 has 15 amino acids. CDR3: CASSFAPGQYNEQFF. The CDR3 DNA reads as TGTGCCAGCAGCTTTGCACCGGGACAATACAATGAGCAGTTCTTC.

This clonotype has at least ten counts. V and J are TRBV5-1 and TRBJ2-3; 7 bases agree with TRBD1. This CDR3 contains 15 residues. Germline V gene lookup returns CDR1 SGHRS and CDR2 YFSETQ. V lost 6 bases and J lost 2; bases outside the gene matches: 9. The CDR3 reads CASTEIRGLTDTQYF. In DNA form, the CDR3 reads TGCGCCAGCACCGAAATAAGGGGGCTCACAGATACGCAGTATTTT.

This clonotype came up a few times. The chain joins TRBV7-3 to TRBJ1-1, with no clear D. The CDR3 runs to 15 residues. Between the trimmed V and J ends, which lost 1 base and 2 bases, there was a span of 11 bases. Germline V gene sequence: CDR1 SGHTA, CDR2 FQGTGA. The CDR3 DNA reads as TGTGCCAGCAGCTTAATGAGCGGGATCAACACTGAAGCTTTCTTT. It codes for CASSLMSGINTEAFF.

This clonotype was recorded a few times. The chain uses TRBV30 and TRBJ2-7; 9 bases match TRBD2. Per the germline V gene, CDR1 is GTSNPN and CDR2 is SVGIG (reference sequence). The CDR3 length is 13 residues. J lost 2 bases, V lost 4 bases, and 3 bases had no gene match. The chain's CDR3 is CAWKVAGAYEQYF. CDR3 DNA sequence: TGTGCCTGGAAAGTAGCGGGAGCCTACGAGCAGTACTTC.

This clonotype appeared many times. The chain is built from TRBV12-3 or TRBV12-4 and TRBJ1-3, with D unresolved. This CDR3 has 14 residues. The V end lost 2 bases, the J end lost 1 base, and 6 bases lay between the germline ends. CDR3 loop: CASSLSGSGNTIYF. The CDR3 coding sequence is TGTGCCAGCAGTTTATCTGGATCTGGAAACACCATATATTTT.

This clonotype was found a few times. The CDR3 bases are TGTGCCAGCAGTCTGACAGGGGAGAGTGGGCCCCAGCATTTT. Translated, it gives CASSLTGESGPQHF. The chain has TRBV12-3 or TRBV12-4 and TRBJ1-5; 8 nucleotides align to TRBD1. The CDR3 has 14 amino acids. V gave up 5 bases and J gave up 9 bases; unmatched junction bases: 9.

This clonotype has ten or more counts. The chain combines TRBV29-1 with TRBJ2-1; 7 nucleotides agree with TRBD2. The germline V gene has CDR1 SQVTM and CDR2 ANQGSEA. J lost 9 bases, V lost 5 bases, and 7 bases had no gene match. The CDR3 is 12 residues long. Here the CDR3 reads CSVSSGLGEQFF. The CDR3 DNA is TGCAGCGTTTCTAGCGGTCTGGGTGAGCAGTTCTTC.

This clonotype was observed a few times. J is TRBJ1-3 and V is TRBV12-3 or TRBV12-4; D may be TRBD1 (5 bases). This CDR3 comprises 16 residues. Deletions cut 0 bases from V and 2 bases from J, with 11 bases between. CDR3 in amino acids: CASSLALLGAGNTIYF. CDR3 nucleotides: TGTGCCAGCAGTTTAGCGCTCTTGGGGGCTGGAAACACCATATATTTT.

In its sample, this clonotype was seen a few times. The chain has TRBV4-1 and TRBJ2-5; 8 bases align to TRBD2. This CDR3 has 15 amino acids. Germline V CDR1 and CDR2: MGHRA, YSYEKL. The J segment lost 5 bases and the V segment lost 4 bases, leaving 9 bases of the junction unmatched. The CDR3 spells CASSPLRSGEETQYF. CDR3 bases: TGCGCCAGCAGCCCCCTGCGTAGCGGGGAGGAGACCCAGTACTTC.

This clonotype appeared a few times. The chain is built from TRBV7-9 and TRBJ2-1; D ambiguous. The V and J ends lost 1 base and 8 bases respectively, with 9 bases between them. Germline lookup yields CDR1 SEHNR and CDR2 FQNEAQ (reference sequence). The length of the CDR3 is 13 residues. The CDR3 here is CASSLVVGYEQFF. As DNA, the CDR3 is TGTGCCAGCAGCTTAGTGGTCGGCTATGAGCAGTTCTTC.